A selection of T cell receptor beta chains follows, all from one sample in a study of T cell responses to AZD1222 COVID-19 vaccine. Assay used: immunoSEQ multiplex PCR; TCRdb lists only in-frame clones, some missing. The sample holds over 85,000 clones, about nine tenths seen once. Material: peripheral blood, obtained 28 days after the second AZD1222 dose. These receptor sequences come from an adult who received the AZD1222 COVID-19 vaccine. CDR3s include the opening cysteine and the closing phenylalanine or tryptophan. The D gene is left open where the match is weak. Clone size is given for some rows only: seen once, a few or many times, or a class if the clone is expanded.

J: TRBJ1-1; size: .; length: 12; D: .; V: TRBV28; DNA: TGTGCCAGCAGTTTCGGAAACACTGAAGCTTTCTTT; CDR3: CASSFGNTEAFF
J: TRBJ2-1; size: .; length: 12; D: .; V: TRBV7-9; DNA: TGTGCCAGCAGCTGGGCGGGCAGTGAGCAGTTCTTC; CDR3: CASSWAGSEQFF
J: TRBJ1-2; size: .; length: 13; D: .; V: TRBV18; DNA: TGTGCCAGCTCACCAGGCCAGGGATCCGGCTACACCTTC; CDR3: CASSPGQGSGYTF
J: TRBJ2-5; size: .; length: 16; D: .; V: TRBV7-8; DNA: TGTGCCAGCAGCGTCGGCCGGACCTTGTACCAAGAGACCCAGTACTTC; CDR3: CASSVGRTLYQETQYF
J: TRBJ1-4; size: .; length: 14; D: .; V: TRBV7-9; DNA: TGTGCCAGCAGCTTAGAGGCAGGGGATGGAAAACTGTTTTTT; CDR3: CASSLEAGDGKLFF
J: TRBJ2-3; size: once; length: 16; D: TRBD1; V: TRBV7-8; DNA: TGTGCCAGCAGCGATGACAGGGGGCGCGGCACAGATACGCAGTATTTT; CDR3: CASSDDRGRGTDTQYF
J: TRBJ1-4; size: .; length: 15; D: .; V: TRBV5-1; DNA: TGCGCCAGCAGCTTGGAAGGGACCCCGGGGGAAAAACTGTTTTTT; CDR3: CASSLEGTPGEKLFF
J: TRBJ1-4; size: .; length: 15; D: .; V: TRBV19; DNA: TGTGCCAGTAGTATACCGGGACAATCGGACGAAAAACTGTTTTTT; CDR3: CASSIPGQSDEKLFF
J: TRBJ1-1; size: .; length: 16; D: .; V: TRBV5-1; DNA: TGCGCCAGCAGCTTTGAGGGGCACTACTCGAACACTGAAGCTTTCTTT; CDR3: CASSFEGHYSNTEAFF
J: TRBJ1-4; size: .; length: 14; D: .; V: TRBV24-1; DNA: TGTGCCACCAGTGAGTCGGGGATAAATGAAAAACTGTTTTTT; CDR3: CATSESGINEKLFF
J: TRBJ2-5; size: .; length: 15; D: TRBD2; V: TRBV7-2; DNA: TGTGCCAGCAGCTGGCTAGCGGGGGTGCAAGAGACCCAGTACTTC; CDR3: CASSWLAGVQETQYF
J: TRBJ2-3; size: .; length: 13; D: .; V: TRBV24-1; DNA: TGTGCCACCAGTCCAGGTGGCACAGATACGCAGTATTTT; CDR3: CATSPGGTDTQYF
J: TRBJ2-7; size: .; length: 14; D: TRBD2; V: TRBV5-1; DNA: TGCGCCAGCAGCGTGGCCGGGGGGGGCCACGAGCAGTACTTC; CDR3: CASSVAGGGHEQYF
J: TRBJ2-7; size: .; length: 15; D: TRBD1; V: TRBV5-1; DNA: TGCGCCAGCAGCTTAGGGGGCGAAGGGACCTACGAGCAGTACTTC; CDR3: CASSLGGEGTYEQYF
J: TRBJ1-4; size: .; length: 14; D: TRBD1; V: TRBV5-5; DNA: TGTGCCAGCAGCCACCAAGGACAGGTTGAAAAACTGTTTTTT; CDR3: CASSHQGQVEKLFF
J: TRBJ1-1; size: few; length: 13; D: .; V: TRBV11-3; DNA: TGTGCCAGCAGCTTAGGACTGGCCACTGAAGCTTTCTTT; CDR3: CASSLGLATEAFF
J: TRBJ1-5; size: few; length: 17; D: .; V: TRBV7-2; DNA: TGTGCCAGCAGCTCCGAGAGGGGGTCTTATAGCAATCAGCCCCAGCATTTT; CDR3: CASSSERGSYSNQPQHF
J: TRBJ2-7; size: .; length: 13; D: TRBD1; V: TRBV2; DNA: TGTGCCAGCAGTGAACAGGGGGCGGGTGAGCAGTACTTC; CDR3: CASSEQGAGEQYF
J: TRBJ1-1; size: .; length: 14; D: .; V: TRBV9; DNA: TGTGCCAGCAGCGTAGGTCAGGGGAACACTGAAGCTTTCTTT; CDR3: CASSVGQGNTEAFF
J: TRBJ1-3; size: .; length: 15; D: .; V: TRBV6-5; DNA: TGTGCCAGCAGTAACAGACAGAGCTCTGGAAACACCATATATTTT; CDR3: CASSNRQSSGNTIYF
J: TRBJ2-2; size: .; length: 16; D: .; V: TRBV19; DNA: TGTGCCAGTAGTATAGTCACCCACAGCCCCACCGGGGAGCTGTTTTTT; CDR3: CASSIVTHSPTGELFF
J: TRBJ2-2; size: .; length: 14; D: .; V: TRBV7-3; DNA: TGTGCCAGCAGCTTCTCCAGGGCCCCCGGGGAGCTGTTTTTT; CDR3: CASSFSRAPGELFF
J: TRBJ2-7; size: .; length: 14; D: .; V: TRBV4-3; DNA: TGCGCCAGCAGCCACCAAGTTAACTCCTACGAGCAGTACTTC; CDR3: CASSHQVNSYEQYF
J: TRBJ2-1; size: .; length: 16; D: TRBD2; V: TRBV3-1/TRBV3-2; DNA: TGTGCCAGCAGCCTTCGGACTAGCGGGGGGCAGGATGAGCAGTTCTTC; CDR3: CASSLRTSGGQDEQFF
J: TRBJ1-2; size: .; length: 13; D: .; V: TRBV5-1; DNA: TGCGCCAGCAGCTTGGGGGGAAACTATGGCTACACCTTC; CDR3: CASSLGGNYGYTF
J: TRBJ2-3; size: .; length: 13; D: .; V: TRBV19; DNA: TGTACCAGCCGGGGGCAGGAGGCAGATACGCAGTATTTT; CDR3: CTSRGQEADTQYF
J: TRBJ2-1; size: once; length: 11; D: .; V: TRBV30; DNA: TGTGCCTGGAGTGAAACGGATGAGCAGTTCTTC; CDR3: CAWSETDEQFF
J: TRBJ1-2; size: .; length: 13; D: .; V: TRBV3-1/TRBV3-2; DNA: TGTGCCAGCAGCCAAGGACAGGCCTATGGCTACACCTTC; CDR3: CASSQGQAYGYTF
J: TRBJ2-1; size: .; length: 13; D: TRBD2; V: TRBV10-3; DNA: TGTGCCATCCGACTAGCGGGGGCCAATGAGCAGTTCTTC; CDR3: CAIRLAGANEQFF
J: TRBJ1-2; size: .; length: 13; D: .; V: TRBV6-1; DNA: TGTGCCAGCAGTGAAGCGCCGGCCTATGGCTACACCTTC; CDR3: CASSEAPAYGYTF
J: TRBJ1-6; size: .; length: 15; D: .; V: TRBV7-2; DNA: TGTGCCAGCAGCTTAGCGGAGGGTGGCAGCTCACCCCTCCACTTT; CDR3: CASSLAEGGSSPLHF
J: TRBJ2-5; size: .; length: 13; D: .; V: TRBV12-3/TRBV12-4; DNA: TGTGCCAGCAGCATTCGGGGGCCGGAGACCCAGTACTTC; CDR3: CASSIRGPETQYF
J: TRBJ2-7; size: .; length: 16; D: TRBD2; V: TRBV3-1/TRBV3-2; DNA: TGTGCCAGCAGCCAGCTAACTAGCGGGGGCTCCTACGAGCAGTACTTC; CDR3: CASSQLTSGGSYEQYF
J: TRBJ2-3; size: .; length: 19; D: TRBD1; V: TRBV5-4; DNA: TGTGCCAGCAGTACGGGACAGGGATTTGTCTTTGATATGACAGATACGCAGTATTTT; CDR3: CASSTGQGFVFDMTDTQYF
J: TRBJ2-7; size: .; length: 14; D: TRBD2; V: TRBV10-3; DNA: TGTGCCATCCCTAAAGGAGCGGGGGGATACGAGCAGTACTTC; CDR3: CAIPKGAGGYEQYF
J: TRBJ2-6; size: .; length: 15; D: .; V: TRBV4-3; DNA: TGCGCCAGCAGCCAAGACCGCTTTAAGGCCAACGTCCTGACTTTC; CDR3: CASSQDRFKANVLTF
J: TRBJ2-3; size: .; length: 15; D: TRBD2; V: TRBV9; DNA: TGTGCCAGCAGCCCCCTAGCGGGGGGGGCAGATACGCAGTATTTT; CDR3: CASSPLAGGADTQYF
J: TRBJ2-1; size: .; length: 14; D: TRBD2; V: TRBV9; DNA: TGTGCCAGCACCCCCCCGGGGGGGCATAATGAGCAGTTCTTC; CDR3: CASTPPGGHNEQFF
J: TRBJ1-6; size: .; length: 14; D: .; V: TRBV5-5; DNA: TGTGCCAGCAGCCAAAATCTGAATAATTCACCCCTCCACTTT; CDR3: CASSQNLNNSPLHF
J: TRBJ1-1; size: .; length: 13; D: .; V: TRBV29-1; DNA: TGCAGCGTTGACGAGGGGGGGAACACTGAAGCTTTCTTT; CDR3: CSVDEGGNTEAFF
J: TRBJ2-5; size: .; length: 15; D: TRBD1; V: TRBV6-6; DNA: TGTGCCAGCCGACCGGACAGGGGGCATGGAGAGACCCAGTACTTC; CDR3: CASRPDRGHGETQYF
J: TRBJ1-1; size: .; length: 15; D: .; V: TRBV4-1; DNA: TGCGCCAGCAGCCAAGATACCGGGACTTTCCCAAGGGCTTTCTTT; CDR3: CASSQDTGTFPRAFF
J: TRBJ1-6; size: once; length: 15; D: TRBD1; V: TRBV2; DNA: TGTGCCAGCAGTGGCCGGACAGGGGAAAATTCACCCCTCCACTTT; CDR3: CASSGRTGENSPLHF
J: TRBJ1-1; size: .; length: 15; D: .; V: TRBV28; DNA: TGTGCCAGCATGGGGGGGGGCTGGGTGAACACTGAAGCTTTCTTT; CDR3: CASMGGGWVNTEAFF
J: TRBJ2-7; size: .; length: 14; D: .; V: TRBV9; DNA: TGTGCCAGCAGCGTAGATAGCGGAGACTACGAGCAGTACTTC; CDR3: CASSVDSGDYEQYF
J: TRBJ2-3; size: .; length: 16; D: TRBD2; V: TRBV4-3; DNA: TGCGCCAGCAGCCAAGAGCTAGCGGGGGACACAGATACGCAGTATTTT; CDR3: CASSQELAGDTDTQYF
J: TRBJ1-3; size: .; length: 12; D: .; V: TRBV19; DNA: TGTGCCACTCGGACCTCTGGAAACACCATATATTTT; CDR3: CATRTSGNTIYF
J: TRBJ1-6; size: .; length: 13; D: .; V: TRBV6-6; DNA: TGTGCCAGCACCATACTCAGTAATTCACCCCTCCACTTT; CDR3: CASTILSNSPLHF
J: TRBJ2-7; size: .; length: 16; D: TRBD1; V: TRBV7-3; DNA: TGTGCCAGCAGCGGGGAGGGCGGGACAGGGCACTACGAGCAGTACTTC; CDR3: CASSGEGGTGHYEQYF
J: TRBJ2-1; size: .; length: 15; D: TRBD2; V: TRBV7-9; DNA: TGTGCCAGCAGCTTAGCTCTAGCGGCGTACAATGAGCAGTTCTTC; CDR3: CASSLALAAYNEQFF
J: TRBJ2-1; size: few; length: 15; D: .; V: TRBV13; DNA: TGTGCCAGCAGCTTAGCTCCGGGTTCCTACAATGAGCAGTTCTTC; CDR3: CASSLAPGSYNEQFF
J: TRBJ2-3; size: .; length: 12; D: .; V: TRBV24-1; DNA: TGTGCCACCAGTGATGTCACAGATACGCAGTATTTT; CDR3: CATSDVTDTQYF
J: TRBJ1-2; size: .; length: 15; D: .; V: TRBV7-2; DNA: TGTGCCAGCAGCTTAGCGCTAAGAGGGGGAGGTGGCTACACCTTC; CDR3: CASSLALRGGGGYTF
J: TRBJ2-7; size: .; length: 14; D: TRBD1; V: TRBV7-2; DNA: TGTGCCAGCAGCAGCGCGGACAGGGGCCACGAGCAGTACTTC; CDR3: CASSSADRGHEQYF
J: TRBJ2-2; size: once; length: 12; D: .; V: TRBV9; DNA: TGTGCCAGCAGCACCAACACCGGGGAGCTGTTTTTT; CDR3: CASSTNTGELFF
J: TRBJ2-5; size: .; length: 13; D: .; V: TRBV12-3/TRBV12-4; DNA: TGTGCCAGCAGGGACACCGGGCTCCAGACCCAGTACTTC; CDR3: CASRDTGLQTQYF
J: TRBJ2-3; size: .; length: 14; D: TRBD2; V: TRBV13; DNA: TGTGCCAGCAGCGGGACTAGCGGGACAGATACGCAGTATTTT; CDR3: CASSGTSGTDTQYF
J: TRBJ2-2; size: .; length: 15; D: .; V: TRBV13; DNA: TGTGCCAGCCATTCTGGACGGACGAACACCGGGGAGCTGTTTTTT; CDR3: CASHSGRTNTGELFF
J: TRBJ1-1; size: .; length: 16; D: .; V: TRBV5-6; DNA: TGTGCCAGCAGCTTGGGCCCAGGGCTGCAGAACACTGAAGCTTTCTTT; CDR3: CASSLGPGLQNTEAFF